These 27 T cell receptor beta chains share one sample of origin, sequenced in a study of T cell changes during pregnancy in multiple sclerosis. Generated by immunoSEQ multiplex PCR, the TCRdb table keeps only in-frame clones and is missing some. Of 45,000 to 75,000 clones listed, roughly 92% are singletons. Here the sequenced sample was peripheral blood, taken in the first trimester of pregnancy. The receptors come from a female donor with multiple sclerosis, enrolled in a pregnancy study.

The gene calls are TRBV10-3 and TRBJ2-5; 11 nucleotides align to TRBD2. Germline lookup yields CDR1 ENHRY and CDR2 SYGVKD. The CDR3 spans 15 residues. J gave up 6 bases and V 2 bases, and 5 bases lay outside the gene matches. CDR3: CAISEELAGGKTQYF. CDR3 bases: TGTGCCATCAGTGAGGAGCTAGCGGGGGGTAAGACCCAGTACTTC.

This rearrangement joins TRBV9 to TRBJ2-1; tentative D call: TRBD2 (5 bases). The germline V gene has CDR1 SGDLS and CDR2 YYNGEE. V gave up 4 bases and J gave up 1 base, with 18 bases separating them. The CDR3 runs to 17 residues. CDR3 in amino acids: CASSPVGALGSYNEQFF. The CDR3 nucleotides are TGTGCCAGCAGCCCCGTGGGAGCACTGGGGTCCTACAATGAGCAGTTCTTC.

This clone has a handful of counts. DNA of the CDR3: TGTGCCATCTCCGAATCGGTGAACACCATATATTTT. As protein: CAISESVNTIYF. The V call is TRBV10-3, the J call TRBJ1-3; the D is unclear. The CDR3 is 12 amino acids. Trimming removed 8 bases from V and 7 bases from J, with 12 bases in between. Germline V gene lookup returns CDR1 ENHRY and CDR2 SYGVKD.

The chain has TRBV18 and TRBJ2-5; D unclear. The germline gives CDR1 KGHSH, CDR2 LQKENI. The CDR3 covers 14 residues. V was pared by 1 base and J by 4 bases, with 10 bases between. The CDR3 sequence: CASSPLELVETQYF. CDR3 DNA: TGTGCCAGCTCACCACTCGAGCTAGTAGAGACCCAGTACTTC.

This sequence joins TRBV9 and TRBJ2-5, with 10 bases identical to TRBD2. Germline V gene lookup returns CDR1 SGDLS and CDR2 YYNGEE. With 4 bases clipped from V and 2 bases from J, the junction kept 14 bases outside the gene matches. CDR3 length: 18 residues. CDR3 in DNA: TGTGCCAGCAGCCCCGACAGGGTACAAGCGGGGGGGCAAGAGACCCAGTACTTC. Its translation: CASSPDRVQAGGQETQYF.

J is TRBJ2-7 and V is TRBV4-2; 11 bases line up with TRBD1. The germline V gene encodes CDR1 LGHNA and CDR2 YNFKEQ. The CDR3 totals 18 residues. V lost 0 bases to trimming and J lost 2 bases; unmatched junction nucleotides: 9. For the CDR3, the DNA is TGTGCCAGCAGCCAAGATGGGACGGGACAGGGGGGGACCTACGAGCAGTACTTC. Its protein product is CASSQDGTGQGGTYEQYF.

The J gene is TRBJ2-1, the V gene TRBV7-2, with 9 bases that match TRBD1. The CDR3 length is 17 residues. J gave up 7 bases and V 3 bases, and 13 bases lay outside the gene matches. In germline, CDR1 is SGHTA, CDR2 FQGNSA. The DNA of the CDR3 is TGTGCCAGCAGCTTGGACGATGGACAGGGGAAGAAGAATGAGCAGTTCTTC. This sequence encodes CASSLDDGQGKKNEQFF.

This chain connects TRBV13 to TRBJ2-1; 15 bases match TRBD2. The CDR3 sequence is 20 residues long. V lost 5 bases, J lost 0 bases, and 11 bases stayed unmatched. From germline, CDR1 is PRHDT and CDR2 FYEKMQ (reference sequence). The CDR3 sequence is CASSIVPGTSGGSSYNEQFF. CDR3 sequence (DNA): TGTGCCAGCAGCATTGTTCCCGGGACTAGCGGGGGGAGCTCCTACAATGAGCAGTTCTTC.

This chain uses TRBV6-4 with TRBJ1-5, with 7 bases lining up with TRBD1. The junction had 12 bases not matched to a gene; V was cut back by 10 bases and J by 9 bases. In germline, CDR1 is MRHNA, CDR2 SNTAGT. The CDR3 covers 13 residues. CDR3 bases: TGTGCCACCATGGACAGGTCGGGTGGGCCCCAGCATTTT. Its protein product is CATMDRSGGPQHF.

In DNA, the CDR3 is TGTGCCAGCAGCCAAGGGGCAGAAAATGAAAAACTGTTTTTT. It translates to CASSQGAENEKLFF. The rearrangement joins TRBV16 to TRBJ1-4; D possibly corresponds to TRBD1 (5 bases). The CDR3 sequence is 14 residues long. The V gene lost 2 bases and the J gene lost 5 bases, with 9 bases spanning the gap. CDR1 is KGHSY and CDR2 is FQNENV in the germline V gene.

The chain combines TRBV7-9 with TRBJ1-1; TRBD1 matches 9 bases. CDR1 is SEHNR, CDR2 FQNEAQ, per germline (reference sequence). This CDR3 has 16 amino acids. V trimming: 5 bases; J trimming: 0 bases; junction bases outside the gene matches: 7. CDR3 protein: CASSHRGRGMNTEAFF. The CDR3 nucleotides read TGTGCCAGCAGCCACAGGGGGCGTGGGATGAACACTGAAGCTTTCTTT.

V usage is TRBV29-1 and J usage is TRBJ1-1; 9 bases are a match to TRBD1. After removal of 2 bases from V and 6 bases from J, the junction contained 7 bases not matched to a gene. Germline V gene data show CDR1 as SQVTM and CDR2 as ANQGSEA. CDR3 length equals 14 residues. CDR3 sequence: CSVERTGVYAEAFF. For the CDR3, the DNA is TGCAGCGTTGAAAGGACAGGGGTTTACGCTGAAGCTTTCTTT.

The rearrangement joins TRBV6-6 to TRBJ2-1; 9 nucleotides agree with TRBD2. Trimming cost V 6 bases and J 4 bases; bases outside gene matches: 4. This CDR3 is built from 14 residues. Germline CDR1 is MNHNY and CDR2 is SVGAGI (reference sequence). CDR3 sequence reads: CASRSSGVYNEQFF. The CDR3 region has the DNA TGTGCCAGCAGGTCTAGCGGGGTTTACAATGAGCAGTTCTTC.

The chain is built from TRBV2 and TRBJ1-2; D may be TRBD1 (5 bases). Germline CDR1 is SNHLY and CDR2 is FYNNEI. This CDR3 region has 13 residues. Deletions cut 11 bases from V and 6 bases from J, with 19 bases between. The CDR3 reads CAFSGGTENGYTF. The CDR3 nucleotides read TGTGCCTTCTCGGGGGGAACTGAAAATGGCTACACCTTC.

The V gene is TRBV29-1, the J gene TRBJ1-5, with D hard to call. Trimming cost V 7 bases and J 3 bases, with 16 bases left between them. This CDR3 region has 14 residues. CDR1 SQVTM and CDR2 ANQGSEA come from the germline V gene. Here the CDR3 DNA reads TGCAGCGCTACAAGTGGGCCCTTCAATCAGCCCCAGCATTTT. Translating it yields CSATSGPFNQPQHF.

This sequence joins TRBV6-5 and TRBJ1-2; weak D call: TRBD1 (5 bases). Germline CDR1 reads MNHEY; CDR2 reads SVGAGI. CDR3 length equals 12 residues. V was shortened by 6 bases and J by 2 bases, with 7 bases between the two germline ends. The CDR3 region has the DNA TGTGCCAGCAGCACAGGAAACTATGGCTACACCTTC. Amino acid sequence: CASSTGNYGYTF.

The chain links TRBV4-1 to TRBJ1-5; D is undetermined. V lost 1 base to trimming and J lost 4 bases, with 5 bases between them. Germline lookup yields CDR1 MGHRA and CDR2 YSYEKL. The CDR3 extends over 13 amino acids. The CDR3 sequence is CASSQVQNQPQHF. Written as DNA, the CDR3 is TGCGCCAGCAGCCAAGTACAGAATCAGCCCCAGCATTTT.

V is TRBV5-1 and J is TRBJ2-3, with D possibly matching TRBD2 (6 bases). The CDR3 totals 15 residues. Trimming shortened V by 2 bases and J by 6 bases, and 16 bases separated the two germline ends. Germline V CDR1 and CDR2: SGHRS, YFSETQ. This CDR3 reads CASSLAGTGGDTQYF. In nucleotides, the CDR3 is TGCGCCAGCAGCTTAGCCGGGACCGGAGGGGATACGCAGTATTTT.

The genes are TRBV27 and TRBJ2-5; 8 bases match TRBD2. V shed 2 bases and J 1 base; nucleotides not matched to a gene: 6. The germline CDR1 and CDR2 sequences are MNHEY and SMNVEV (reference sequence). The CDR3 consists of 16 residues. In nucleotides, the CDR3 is TGTGCCAGCAGTTTAGCGGGGGGCACTACCCAAGAGACCCAGTACTTC. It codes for CASSLAGGTTQETQYF.

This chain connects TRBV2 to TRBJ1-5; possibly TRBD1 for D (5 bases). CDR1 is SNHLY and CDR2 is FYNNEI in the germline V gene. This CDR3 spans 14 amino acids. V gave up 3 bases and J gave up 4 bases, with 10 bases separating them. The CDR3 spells CASSEPTVNQPQHF. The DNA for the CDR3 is TGTGCCAGCAGTGAGCCGACAGTGAATCAGCCCCAGCATTTT.

The CDR3 loop is CASSSSGGVYNEQFF. The CDR3 region has the DNA TGTGCCAGCAGCTCGAGCGGGGGGGTCTACAATGAGCAGTTCTTC. The chain couples TRBV7-9 to TRBJ2-1; 10 bases fit TRBD2. This CDR3 is built from 15 residues. Germline V gene data show CDR1 as SEHNR and CDR2 as FQNEAQ (reference sequence). With 4 bases clipped from V and 3 bases from J, the junction kept 3 bases outside the gene matches.

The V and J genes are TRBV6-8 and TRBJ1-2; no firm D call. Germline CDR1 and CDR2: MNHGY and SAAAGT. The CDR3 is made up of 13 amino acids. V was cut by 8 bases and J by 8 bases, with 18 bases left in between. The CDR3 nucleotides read TGTGCCAGCTGGCCAGGCGTTTTTTCGGGCTACACCTTC. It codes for CASWPGVFSGYTF.

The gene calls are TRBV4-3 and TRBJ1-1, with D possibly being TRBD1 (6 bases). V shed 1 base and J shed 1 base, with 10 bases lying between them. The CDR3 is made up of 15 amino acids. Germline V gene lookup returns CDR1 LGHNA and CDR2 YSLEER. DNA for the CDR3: TGCGCCAGCAGCCAAGGGGAACAGGGGAACACTGAAGCTTTCTTT. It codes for CASSQGEQGNTEAFF.

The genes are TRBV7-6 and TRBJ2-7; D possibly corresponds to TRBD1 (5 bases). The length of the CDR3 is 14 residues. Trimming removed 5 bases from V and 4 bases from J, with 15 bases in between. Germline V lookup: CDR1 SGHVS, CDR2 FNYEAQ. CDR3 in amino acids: CASSPRQNAYEQYF. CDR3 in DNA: TGTGCCAGCAGCCCCCGACAGAACGCATACGAGCAGTACTTC.

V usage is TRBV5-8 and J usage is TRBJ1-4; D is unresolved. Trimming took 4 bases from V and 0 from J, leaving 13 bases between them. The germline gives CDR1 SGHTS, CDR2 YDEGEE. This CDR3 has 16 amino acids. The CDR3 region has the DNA TGTGCCAGCAGCGAAGGGAGTTTCGCAACTAATGAAAAACTGTTTTTT. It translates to CASSEGSFATNEKLFF.

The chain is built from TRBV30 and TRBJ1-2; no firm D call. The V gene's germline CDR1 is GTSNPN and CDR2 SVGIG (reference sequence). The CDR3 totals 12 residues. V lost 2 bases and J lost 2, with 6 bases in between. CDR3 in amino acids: CAWSPRNYGYTF. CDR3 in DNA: TGTGCCTGGAGTCCGCGGAACTATGGCTACACCTTC.

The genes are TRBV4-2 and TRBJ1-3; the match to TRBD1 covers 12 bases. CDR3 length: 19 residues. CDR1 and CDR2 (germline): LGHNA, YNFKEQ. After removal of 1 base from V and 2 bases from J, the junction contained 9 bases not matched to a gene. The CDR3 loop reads CASSQVGLGQGAPGNTIYF. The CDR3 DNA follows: TGTGCCAGCAGCCAAGTCGGATTGGGACAGGGGGCGCCTGGAAACACCATATATTTT.